This T cell receptor (beta chain) was documented in a study of blood T cells in healthy people across ages (dated by TCRdb to between 2015 and 2017). A note on the overall study: In model experiments, template switching captured about one uniquely barcoded TCR beta cDNA molecule for every two T cells. The study analyzed two additional independent replicas of 1 million unique cDNA reads from the same blood draw for two donors, one aged 18 to 29 and one aged 80 or older. Four age groups were formed from the donors: young (average about 17 years), middle-aged (around 39), aged (roughly 59) and long-lived (around 80). Using deep sequencing normalized with unique cDNA molecular identifiers, the study measured how TCR beta repertoire diversity changes with age. To avoid experimental bias, donors of different ages were randomly spread across the sequencing lanes.

Many counts were recorded for this clonotype. Its antigen remains unidentified. No base qualities exist here, and no much larger clone lies one base off it. The donors were around 39 Caucasian individuals from Russia, aged roughly 6 to 90 years, who were systemically healthy. Each donor gave ten milliliters of peripheral blood, collected into EDTA-treated Vacutainer tubes. PBMCs were isolated by Ficoll-Paque density-gradient centrifugation, with at least 7 million obtained per sample. Total RNA, at least 5 micrograms per sample, was extracted from PBMCs with Trizol reagent. The percentages of naive CD45RAhigh/CD27high T cells were determined by flow cytometry on a PBMC aliquot from every donor. CDR3 length: 14 amino acids, cysteine to phenylalanine. Only the CDR3 DNA is retained, 42 bases long and in frame from the first base. Taken from the germline V gene, the CDR1 and CDR2 loops are SGHAT and FQNNGV. V has 6 bases trimmed and J has 6 bases trimmed; junction bases matching no gene number 11.

The paper's findings and limits, for the study overall: Total diversity estimates from one million sequenced T cells were considered lower bounds and underestimates. Conclusive comparison of naive and antigen-experienced compartments was prevented by the profiling of bulk unsorted PBMCs. Observed TCR beta diversity per million T cells fell roughly linearly with age, and a significant reduction was already apparent by age around 39. Because the CMV infection status of the donors was unknown, age-related changes in expanded clonotypes may potentially have been confounded. Compared with the aged group, the long-lived group had more naive CD4+ T cells, fewer expanded clones and increased TCR diversity, a pattern suggesting age selection. A strong correlation was found between observed TCR beta diversity and the percentage of naive T cells measured by flow cytometry.

Library generation was performed with 5' RACE. Sequencing used an Illumina HiSeq 2500. A second PCR of roughly 6 to 12 cycles was run with a J-beta primer mix and a sample-barcoded 5' primer. A template-switch 5' adaptor carrying 12 random nucleotides introduced a unique molecular identifier onto each TCR beta cDNA molecule. Each sample yielded at least 3 million CDR3-containing paired-end reads. First-strand cDNA was synthesized from all RNA with the Mint cDNA synthesis kit, primed by a TRBC-specific oligonucleotide. After uracil-DNA glycosylase treatment, a first 18-cycle PCR used universal primers M1SS and BC2_uni_R on all cDNA. In the original analysis: For normalization, 1 million high-quality reads, each with a distinct molecular identifier, were randomly selected from each sample. Reads with shared molecular identifiers were discarded instead of being binned into consensus sequences. CDR3 identification, clonotype clustering and error correction used MiTCR with a Q25 quality threshold and the strictest error-elimination algorithm. A nonparametric unseen species model with Euler transformation was used to estimate lower-bound total TCR beta diversity. TCRdb reworked the public reads: Q25 trimming with fastp, MiXCR clone assembly, productive beta chains retained. Every distinct CDR3 protein forms one entry, paired with its most common genes and DNA. The V and J calls and clone size come from TCRdb's table, not from the authors' own analysis. This sample gives approximately 810,000 distinct CDR3 sequences in total; under 30% of them show up just once. The leading ten clones occupy approximately 15% of the sample.

The source of this sequence is an elderly woman in good health. The sample taken for sequencing was blood. Recombination connected TRBV11-2 to TRBJ2-7; TRBD1 agrees with 7 junctional bases. The CDR3 sequence is CASRFRTGAGEQYF. The DNA is as follows: TGTGCCAGCAGGTTTCGGACAGGCGCCGGCGAGCAGTACTTC. With all but the CDR3 taken from the reference TRBV11-2 and TRBJ2-7 genes, the full variable domain is: EAGVAQSPRYKIIEKRQSVAFWCNPISGHATLYWYQQILGQGPKLLIQFQNNGVVDDSQLPKDRFSAERLKGVDSTLKIQPAKLEDSAVYLCASRFRTGAGEQYFGPGTRLTVT.